These 29 T cell receptor beta chains were all obtained from the same sample, sequenced in a study of blood T cells in healthy people across ages. Using a J-beta primer mix together with a sample-barcoded 5' primer, a second PCR was run for about 6 to 11 cycles. TCRdb fed the 5' RACE reads into MiXCR, producing one record per CDR3 protein. The table has roughly 2 million distinct CDR3 sequences, about 50% seen once. The sample taken for sequencing was blood. Receptors originate from a woman aged 40 to 50 in good health.

The CDR3 is CASGQAYQETQYF. The CDR3 nucleotides read TGTGCCAGCGGGCAGGCCTACCAAGAGACCCAGTACTTC. The genes are TRBV6-6 and TRBJ2-5; D is unresolved. This CDR3 is 13 amino acids long. The V and J ends lost 8 bases and 0 bases respectively, with 10 bases between them. Germline loops: CDR1 MNHNY, CDR2 SVGAGI (reference sequence).

This clonotype was detected a few times. The chain combines TRBV20-1 with TRBJ2-1, with D possibly being TRBD2 (6 bases). This CDR3 contains 17 residues. The germline V gene encodes CDR1 DFQATT and CDR2 SNEGSKA (reference sequence). V was pared by 3 bases and J by 3 bases, with 21 bases between. The DNA for the CDR3 is TGCAGTGCTAGGAGGGGCCCGGTGGAGGGTTTCTACAATGAGCAGTTCTTC. This encodes CSARRGPVEGFYNEQFF.

The chain couples TRBV6-5 to TRBJ2-7, with TRBD1 matching over 8 bases. The J call may be mistaken, given a closer DNA end match to TRBJ2-4. The CDR3 has 14 amino acids. Looked up from germline, CDR1 is MNHEY and CDR2 is SVGAGI. CDR3 in amino acids: CASRIDRGKNIQYF. CDR3 sequence (DNA): TGTGCCAGCAGAATAGACAGGGGCAAAAACATTCAGTACTTC.

In this sample, this clonotype turned up a few times. The gene calls are TRBV2 and TRBJ2-4, with D possibly called TRBD1 or TRBD2 (6 bases each). V lost 7 bases to trimming and J lost 5 bases, with 18 bases between them. The CDR3 has 15 residues. Germline CDR1 reads SNHLY; CDR2 reads FYNNEI. Here the CDR3 reads CASTGRKGGQNIQYF. DNA for the CDR3: TGTGCCAGCACCGGAAGGAAGGGGGGTCAAAACATTCAGTACTTC.

This sequence joins TRBV2 and TRBJ2-1; possible D gene TRBD2, 5 bases. This CDR3 has 12 amino acids. Trimming cost V 8 bases and J 8 bases, with 13 bases left between them. Germline lookup yields CDR1 SNHLY and CDR2 FYNNEI. The CDR3 DNA is TGTGCCAGCCTGAGAGAGGACTATGAGCAGTTCTTC. This sequence encodes CASLREDYEQFF.

Only a few counts were recorded for this clonotype. V is TRBV4-1 and J is TRBJ2-1; unclear D gene. Trimming shortened V by 4 bases and J by 7 bases, and 20 bases separated the two germline ends. This CDR3 is 16 amino acids long. Germline V gene data show CDR1 as MGHRA and CDR2 as YSYEKL. CDR3 sequence: CASSPRRSRNSNEQFF. The CDR3 DNA reads as TGCGCCAGCAGCCCCAGACGGAGCCGGAACTCAAATGAGCAGTTCTTC.

This sequence joins TRBV20-1 and TRBJ2-1; maybe TRBD2 (7 bases). Per the germline V gene, CDR1 is DFQATT and CDR2 is SNEGSKA (reference sequence). Between the trimmed V and J ends, which lost 1 base and 10 bases, there was a span of 20 bases. The CDR3 runs to 15 residues. CDR3 in amino acids: CSARGGRGTSYEQFF. For the CDR3, the DNA is TGCAGTGCTAGAGGGGGGCGGGGGACCTCCTACGAGCAGTTCTTC.

CDR3 in amino acids: CASSSTTGGDTQYF. In nucleotides, the CDR3 is TGTGCCAGCAGCTCGACAACAGGGGGAGATACGCAGTATTTT. J is TRBJ2-3 and V is TRBV7-9, with 8 bases identical to TRBD1. The CDR3 totals 14 residues. J gave up 5 bases and V 4 bases, and 5 bases lay outside the gene matches. CDR1 and CDR2 from the germline V gene are SEHNR and FQNEAQ (reference sequence).

A note on this clonotype: One junction end disagrees with the germline gene, perhaps due to a read error. This chain joins TRBV7-8 and TRBJ2-3; tentatively, D is TRBD1 (5 bases). Germline assignment: CDR1 SGHVS and CDR2 FQNEAQ. The CDR3 has 15 residues. The CDR3 coding sequence is TGTGCCGGCAGCTTATCCCAGGGAATAGCAGATACGCAGTATTTT. It translates to CAGSLSQGIADTQYF.

The V gene is TRBV10-3, the J gene TRBJ1-2; perhaps TRBD1 as D (5 bases). Germline V gene data show CDR1 as ENHRY and CDR2 as SYGVKD. V dropped 0 bases and J dropped 4 bases, with 12 bases sitting between them. This CDR3 region has 15 residues. The CDR3 region is CAISESEGLVYGYTF. CDR3 bases: TGTGCCATCAGTGAGTCTGAGGGGCTCGTCTATGGCTACACCTTC.

The J gene is TRBJ2-1, the V gene TRBV5-1; maybe TRBD2 (6 bases). Germline V gene sequence: CDR1 SGHRS, CDR2 YFSETQ. Trimming cost V 5 bases and J 12 bases, with 15 bases left between them. The CDR3 loop spans 12 amino acids. In DNA form, the CDR3 reads TGCGCCAGCAGATGGGACTCGGACCCGCAGTTCTTC. Protein sequence: CASRWDSDPQFF.

Worth noting for this clonotype: An end of the junction differs from the germline gene, which may be a read error. The rearrangement uses TRBV9 and TRBJ2-5, with a possible D match to TRBD2 (6 bases). The CDR3 covers 15 residues. Germline V gene sequence: CDR1 SGDLS, CDR2 YYNGEE. CDR3 coding DNA: TGTGCCTGCAGCGTAGGGGCTAGCGTCAGGGAGACCCAGTACTTC. Protein product: CACSVGASVRETQYF.

This chain joins TRBV28 and TRBJ1-5; no firm D call. Trimming removed 10 bases at V and 2 bases at J, with 18 bases between. In germline, CDR1 is MDHEN, CDR2 SYDVKM. This CDR3 region has 15 residues. CDR3 nucleotides: TGTGCCACCGTAGAAAATTGGTACGGCAATCAGCCCCAGCATTTT. Translation: CATVENWYGNQPQHF.

This clonotype has a handful of counts. The chain recombines TRBV4-3 with TRBJ1-2; tentatively, D is TRBD1 (5 bases). CDR1 and CDR2 from the germline V gene are LGHNA and YSLEER. CDR3 length equals 16 residues. V lost 0 bases, J lost 0 bases, and 11 bases lay in between. The DNA for the CDR3 is TGCGCCAGCAGCCAAGATTGGGGGATTACTAACTATGGCTACACCTTC. This gives the protein CASSQDWGITNYGYTF.

J is TRBJ1-2 and V is TRBV9; D not certain. CDR1 and CDR2 from the germline V gene are SGDLS and YYNGEE. V lost 0 bases and J lost 7, with 19 bases in between. The CDR3 spans 16 residues. CDR3 protein: CASSVGDPGFAGGYTF. The DNA for the CDR3 is TGTGCCAGCAGCGTAGGGGATCCTGGGTTTGCTGGTGGCTACACCTTC.

This chain connects TRBV14 to TRBJ2-5; D perhaps matches TRBD1 (5 bases). The germline V and J ends were trimmed by 0 bases and 10 bases, with 6 bases remaining between them. Germline V gene lookup returns CDR1 SGHDN and CDR2 FVKESK. The CDR3 length is 11 residues. CDR3 coding DNA: TGTGCCAGCAGCCAAGAAGGGGTCCAGTACTTC. It yields the protein CASSQEGVQYF.

This clonotype has just a few counts. V and J are TRBV6-5 and TRBJ2-1; 10 positions match TRBD2. This CDR3 contains 18 residues. The germline V gene has CDR1 MNHEY and CDR2 SVGAGI. Losses at the gene ends were 2 bases for V and 3 bases for J; bases not matched to a gene: 10. CDR3: CASSYGASGGAFYNEQFF. The CDR3 DNA follows: TGTGCCAGCAGTTACGGTGCCAGCGGGGGGGCCTTCTACAATGAGCAGTTCTTC.

This clonotype was observed a few times. This chain joins TRBV7-2 and TRBJ2-1, with TRBD2 matching over 7 bases. J gave up 6 bases and V 3 bases, and 5 bases lay outside the gene matches. This CDR3 contains 14 residues. Germline V gene lookup returns CDR1 SGHTA and CDR2 FQGNSA. CDR3: CASSFTSVPNEQFF. DNA of the CDR3: TGTGCCAGCAGCTTTACTAGCGTTCCCAATGAGCAGTTCTTC.

This clonotype has only a few counts. The chain employs TRBV14 and TRBJ2-5; 8 bases map to TRBD1. Germline V gene lookup returns CDR1 SGHDN and CDR2 FVKESK. Trimming took 4 bases from V and 7 from J; bases not matched to a gene: 11. The CDR3 runs 15 residues. The CDR3 sequence is CASSPRAGGDVTQYF. As DNA, the CDR3 is TGTGCCAGCAGCCCCCGGGCAGGGGGCGATGTGACCCAGTACTTC.

This sequence joins TRBV6-2 or TRBV6-3 and TRBJ2-1, with 7 bases identical to TRBD1. Trimming removed 6 bases from V and 8 bases from J; junction bases left unmatched: 10. CDR3 length: 14 amino acids. Germline V gives CDR1 MNHEY, CDR2 SVGEGT. The CDR3 region has the DNA TGTGCCAGCAGGTTAGACAGGGTTAGGGATGAGCAGTTCTTC. Protein product: CASRLDRVRDEQFF.

CDR3 region: CASSPSPGQGHYNEQFF. CDR3 nucleotide sequence: TGTGCCAGCAGCCCATCCCCGGGACAGGGACACTACAATGAGCAGTTCTTC. The chain has TRBV11-2 and TRBJ2-1; 9 bases line up with TRBD1. From germline, CDR1 is SGHAT and CDR2 FQNNGV. The CDR3 covers 17 residues. The V gene end was trimmed by 5 bases and the J gene end by 3 bases; junction bases not matched to a gene: 11.

Only a few counts were recorded for this clonotype. The V gene is TRBV12-3 or TRBV12-4, the J gene TRBJ1-2, with D possibly matching TRBD1 (6 bases). CDR3 length equals 15 residues. V was clipped by 3 bases and J by 5 bases, with 16 bases between them. CDR3 region: CASSFGNRVVYGYTF. In nucleotides, the CDR3 is TGTGCCAGCAGTTTCGGTAACAGGGTAGTTTATGGCTACACCTTC.

Here the CDR3 DNA reads TGCAGTGCCCCAGGGGACAGGTCTAATCAGCCCCAGCATTTT. It translates to CSAPGDRSNQPQHF. V gene TRBV20-1 combines with J gene TRBJ1-5; 8 nucleotides align to TRBD1. V gave up 6 bases and J gave up 4 bases; unmatched junction bases: 8. The CDR3 extends over 14 amino acids. Germline CDR1 DFQATT, CDR2 SNEGSKA (reference sequence).

This clonotype has a handful of counts. This sequence joins TRBV9 and TRBJ1-5; D remains ambiguous. Germline lookup yields CDR1 SGDLS and CDR2 YYNGEE. Trimming left V 3 bases short and J 0 bases short, with 10 bases between. This CDR3 comprises 15 residues. Here the CDR3 reads CASSAGSDSNQPQHF. The CDR3 DNA reads TGTGCCAGCAGCGCCGGATCCGATAGCAATCAGCCCCAGCATTTT. Combining the CDR3 with reference TRBV9 and TRBJ1-5 gives the whole variable domain DSGVTQTPKHLITATGQRVTLRCSPRSGDLSVYWYQQSLDQGLQFLIQYYNGEERAKGNILERFSAQQFPDLHSELNLSSLELGDSALYFCASSAGSDSNQPQHFGDGTRLSIL.

This clonotype was seen a few times. The V gene is TRBV9, the J gene TRBJ2-5, with 7 bases aligning to TRBD2. Germline trimming cut 0 bases from V and 4 bases from J; bases unmatched to any gene: 3. CDR1 and CDR2 (germline): SGDLS, YYNGEE. The CDR3 has 14 residues. The CDR3 reads CASSVASGIETQYF. CDR3 coding DNA: TGTGCCAGCAGCGTAGCTAGCGGTATAGAGACCCAGTACTTC.

V gene TRBV5-1 combines with J gene TRBJ2-1; the D is unclear. V lost 5 bases to trimming and J lost 10 bases, with 10 bases between them. The CDR3 has 11 residues. CDR1 is SGHRS, CDR2 YFSETQ, per germline. CDR3 bases: TGCGCCAGCAGGAGCTCCTACGAGCAGTTCTTC. Translated: CASRSSYEQFF.

The CDR3 reads CASSVVASGGAGNIQYF. The CDR3 coding sequence is TGTGCCAGCAGCGTAGTTGCTAGCGGGGGGGCGGGGAACATTCAGTACTTC. This chain joins TRBV9 and TRBJ2-7; TRBD2 matches at 12 bases. The end of the DNA is better explained by TRBJ2-4, so the J call may be wrong. CDR1 is SGDLS and CDR2 is YYNGEE in the germline V gene. The CDR3 consists of 17 residues.

This clonotype occurred once. The CDR3 here is CASRSGLAGAYNEQFF. Written as DNA, the CDR3 is TGTGCCAGCAGGTCGGGACTAGCGGGGGCGTACAATGAGCAGTTCTTC. V and J are TRBV12-3 or TRBV12-4 and TRBJ2-1; TRBD2 agrees at 14 bases. The CDR3 has 16 residues. The J segment lost 4 bases and the V segment lost 6 bases, leaving 5 bases of the junction unmatched.

Here the CDR3 DNA reads TGTGCCAGCAGTTCACGACTGACTAGCGGGGATGACAATGAGCAGTTCTTC. Translating it yields CASSSRLTSGDDNEQFF. The chain couples TRBV28 to TRBJ2-1; TRBD2 agrees at 11 bases. CDR1 and CDR2 from the germline V gene are MDHEN and SYDVKM. Trimming at V came to 4 bases and at J to 5 bases, leaving 10 bases not matched to a gene. The CDR3 loop spans 17 amino acids. The full variable domain, with the rest looked up from reference TRBV28 and TRBJ2-1, is DVKVTQSSRYLVKRTGEKVFLECVQDMDHENMFWYRQDPGLGLRLIYFSYDVKMKEKGDIPEGYSVSREKKERFSLILESASTNQTSMYLCASSSRLTSGDDNEQFFGPGTRLTVL.